Following are 25 T cell receptor beta chains from one sample sequenced in a study of T cell responses to AZD1222 COVID-19 vaccine. TCRdb keeps only in-frame clones here, not all; method: immunoSEQ multiplex PCR. The sample carries about 100,000 clones, more than 75% recorded once. The starting material was peripheral blood, obtained on day 0 of AZD1222 vaccination. Receptors were obtained from an adult in good health.

In DNA form, the CDR3 reads TGTGCCAGCAGCCGACAGGAGGACACTGAAGCTTTCTTT. It encodes CASSRQEDTEAFF. The rearrangement uses TRBV7-6 and TRBJ1-1, with a possible D match to TRBD1 (6 bases). The CDR3 is 13 residues long. CDR1 is SGHVS, CDR2 FNYEAQ, per germline. V lost 5 bases and J 3 bases, leaving 10 bases between the germline ends.

The gene calls are TRBV4-1 and TRBJ1-5; D may be TRBD1 (6 bases). With 5 bases removed from V and 5 bases from J, the gap between germline ends came to 10 bases. The CDR3 has 13 amino acids. Germline V gene data show CDR1 as MGHRA and CDR2 as YSYEKL. As DNA, the CDR3 is TGCGCCAGCAGCTCAGGGGAGGATCAGCCCCAGCATTTT. Translation gives CASSSGEDQPQHF.

This sequence joins TRBV2 and TRBJ1-5; TRBD1 matches at 9 bases. There are 13 residues in the CDR3. Germline-derived CDR1 and CDR2 are SNHLY and FYNNEI. The ends lost 7 bases at V and 7 bases at J; junction bases unmatched: 5. CDR3 amino acids: CASMGTGKQPQHF. DNA of the CDR3: TGTGCCAGCATGGGGACAGGGAAACAGCCCCAGCATTTT.

This clone was recorded many times. The rearrangement links TRBV13 to TRBJ1-1; 7 nucleotides match TRBD1. This CDR3 region has 16 residues. CDR1 and CDR2 from the germline V gene are PRHDT and FYEKMQ (reference sequence). The V segment lost 1 base and the J segment 1 base; nucleotides outside the gene matches: 6. The CDR3 DNA sequence: TGTGCCAGCAGCTTAGAGGGGGCTGGCGCGAACACTGAAGCTTTCTTT. Translated, it gives CASSLEGAGANTEAFF.

The gene calls are TRBV29-1 and TRBJ1-2; 7 bases line up with TRBD1. V gave up 7 bases and J gave up 1 base; unmatched junction bases: 9. CDR1 and CDR2 from the germline V gene are SQVTM and ANQGSEA. The CDR3 sequence is 14 residues long. CDR3: CSAEGDSYNYGYTF. The CDR3 nucleotides are TGCAGCGCCGAAGGGGACAGTTATAACTATGGCTACACCTTC.

The gene calls are TRBV28 and TRBJ1-4, with TRBD1 identical over 8 bases. The CDR3 spans 14 residues. Germline CDR1 is MDHEN and CDR2 is SYDVKM. V lost 8 bases to trimming and J lost 7 bases; unmatched junction nucleotides: 9. CDR3 protein: CASLRPGQGEKLFF. Written as DNA, the CDR3 is TGTGCCAGCCTGAGACCCGGACAGGGTGAAAAACTGTTTTTT.

In this sample, this clone turned up a few times. This chain connects TRBV30 to TRBJ1-6, with D hard to call. The CDR3 totals 13 residues. Between the trimmed V and J ends, which lost 1 base and 7 bases, there was a span of 8 bases. In germline, CDR1 is GTSNPN, CDR2 SVGIG (reference sequence). DNA for the CDR3: TGTGCCTGGAGTGAGGAGGGAAATTCACCCCTCCACTTT. Its protein is CAWSEEGNSPLHF.

This clone occurred once. This chain uses TRBV7-2 with TRBJ1-3; perhaps TRBD1 as D (5 bases). Germline V lookup: CDR1 SGHTA, CDR2 FQGNSA. The CDR3 sequence is 14 residues long. Between the trimmed V and J ends, which lost 5 bases and 1 base, there was a span of 9 bases. The CDR3 coding sequence is TGTGCCAGCAGCCCGTCAGGGTCTGGAAACACCATATATTTT. This sequence encodes CASSPSGSGNTIYF.

The chain recombines TRBV5-1 with TRBJ1-1; no definite D call. Trimming shortened V by 5 bases and J by 5 bases, and 13 bases separated the two germline ends. This CDR3 has 13 amino acids. Germline CDR1 and CDR2: SGHRS and YFSETQ. For the CDR3, the DNA is TGCGCCAGCAGTCCTTCGGGGAGTACTGAAGCTTTCTTT. Its protein product is CASSPSGSTEAFF. Filled out from reference TRBV5-1 and TRBJ1-1, the complete variable domain reads KAGVTQTPRYLIKTRGQQVTLSCSPISGHRSVSWYQQTPGQGLQFLFEYFSETQRNKGNFPGRFSGRQFSNSRSEMNVSTLELGDSALYLCASSPSGSTEAFFGQGTRLTVV.

J is TRBJ1-3 and V is TRBV30; D gene uncertain. V was cut by 4 bases and J by 2 bases, with 15 bases left in between. CDR1 GTSNPN and CDR2 SVGIG come from the germline V gene (reference sequence). This CDR3 has 15 amino acids. This CDR3 is CAWNSFGRTGNTIYF. The CDR3 nucleotides are TGTGCCTGGAATTCCTTCGGTAGAACTGGAAACACCATATATTTT.

This clone was observed a handful of times. Other DNA sequences in the sample encode the same CDR3. This chain joins TRBV5-4 and TRBJ2-7, with 7 bases that match TRBD2. Germline CDR1 and CDR2: SGHNT and YYREEE (reference sequence). This CDR3 comprises 15 residues. Losses at the gene ends were 0 bases for V and 0 bases for J; bases not matched to a gene: 3. DNA for the CDR3: TGTGCCAGCAGCTTGGGGGGCGGGAGCTCCTACGAGCAGTACTTC. Translation: CASSLGGGSSYEQYF.

As DNA, the CDR3 is TGTGCCAGCAGCGTGGACCTGGGACAGGGGCTAAATGAGCAGTTCTTC. This encodes CASSVDLGQGLNEQFF. The rearrangement links TRBV9 to TRBJ2-1; 10 bases are shared with TRBD1. Germline V gene data show CDR1 as SGDLS and CDR2 as YYNGEE. Trimming at V came to 2 bases and at J to 7 bases, leaving 9 bases not matched to a gene. CDR3 size: 16 residues.

The V call is TRBV5-1, the J call TRBJ2-4; D unclear. The CDR3 runs 13 residues. V lost 0 bases to trimming and J lost 5 bases, with 6 bases between them. Germline V gene lookup returns CDR1 SGHRS and CDR2 YFSETQ. DNA for the CDR3: TGCGCCAGCAGCTTGGGGCCCGAAAACATTCAGTACTTC. Translation: CASSLGPENIQYF.

The DNA of the CDR3 is TGTGCCAGCAACAGGGATGGGGCAACTAATGAAAAACTGTTTTTT. This sequence encodes CASNRDGATNEKLFF. The chain links TRBV2 to TRBJ1-4, with a weak D call TRBD1 (6 bases). The CDR3 has 15 residues. Germline values: CDR1 SNHLY, CDR2 FYNNEI. Trimming shortened V by 7 bases and J by 0 bases, and 12 bases separated the two germline ends.

The chain links TRBV5-1 to TRBJ1-1; 12 bases match TRBD1. The CDR3 has 17 residues. Germline V gene lookup returns CDR1 SGHRS and CDR2 YFSETQ. V shed 0 bases and J 6 bases; nucleotides not matched to a gene: 9. The CDR3 is CASSLAGTGGVNPEAFF. CDR3 sequence (DNA): TGCGCCAGCAGCTTGGCCGGGACAGGGGGCGTTAACCCTGAAGCTTTCTTT.

The chain links TRBV28 to TRBJ2-7; tentatively, D is TRBD1 (7 bases). This CDR3 has 15 amino acids. Between the trimmed V and J ends, which lost 3 bases and 4 bases, there was a span of 16 bases. From germline, CDR1 is MDHEN and CDR2 SYDVKM. CDR3 sequence (DNA): TGTGCCAGCAGTTTTTTTACAGGGGACTTATACGAGCAGTACTTC. Its protein is CASSFFTGDLYEQYF.

This chain links TRBV7-6 with TRBJ2-1, with TRBD2 matching 11 bases. CDR3 size: 15 residues. Germline lookup yields CDR1 SGHVS and CDR2 FNYEAQ. Germline trimming cut 5 bases from V and 5 bases from J; bases unmatched to any gene: 5. CDR3 sequence (DNA): TGTGCCAGCAGCCCCCCACTAGCGGGGGACAATGAGCAGTTCTTC. Translating it yields CASSPPLAGDNEQFF.

The CDR3 nucleotides read TGTGCCAGCAGCAATGATGTCAGTATGAACACTGAAGCTTTCTTT. It translates to CASSNDVSMNTEAFF. This chain links TRBV7-9 with TRBJ1-1; D is unclear. V lost 5 bases and J lost 0, with 13 bases in between. CDR3 length equals 15 residues. The V gene's germline CDR1 is SEHNR and CDR2 FQNEAQ (reference sequence).

This clone was observed a single time. The V gene is TRBV6-5, the J gene TRBJ1-3; 9 nucleotides agree with TRBD1. V shed 8 bases, J shed 3 bases, and the junction held 5 bases outside the gene matches. Per germline, CDR1 MNHEY and CDR2 SVGAGI. The CDR3 spans 14 residues. In DNA form, the CDR3 reads TGTGCCAGCCTACAGGGGGCGCGTGGAAACACCATATATTTT. Protein sequence: CASLQGARGNTIYF.

This sequence joins TRBV18 and TRBJ2-1, with D tentatively TRBD1 or TRBD2 (5 bases each). CDR1 is KGHSH and CDR2 is LQKENI in the germline V gene. This CDR3 is built from 16 residues. With 4 bases removed from V and 4 bases from J, the gap between germline ends came to 17 bases. CDR3 DNA: TGTGCCAGCTCACGGGGGACGGATTCGAGGTACAATGAGCAGTTCTTC. Protein product: CASSRGTDSRYNEQFF.

To note about this clone: Other nucleotide sequences in the sample specify the same CDR3. The gene calls are TRBV2 and TRBJ1-2; TRBD1 might be the D (5 bases). Between the trimmed V and J ends, which lost 4 bases and 4 bases, there was a span of 10 bases. Germline CDR1 is SNHLY and CDR2 is FYNNEI. This CDR3 contains 13 residues. The CDR3 is CASSGDRGYGYTF. Written as DNA, the CDR3 is TGTGCCAGCAGTGGCGACAGAGGCTATGGCTACACCTTC.

This chain joins TRBV20-1 and TRBJ2-1, with D unresolved. V dropped 6 bases and J dropped 5 bases, with 8 bases sitting between them. CDR1 and CDR2 from the germline V gene are DFQATT and SNEGSKA (reference sequence). The CDR3 spans 11 residues. The CDR3 DNA reads TGCAGTGCAGAAGCGCACAATGAGCAGTTCTTC. Its translation: CSAEAHNEQFF.

The chain uses TRBV6-5 and TRBJ2-3; D is unclear. From germline, CDR1 is MNHEY and CDR2 SVGAGI. The V and J ends lost 5 bases and 2 bases respectively, with 8 bases between them. CDR3 length: 13 amino acids. The CDR3 loop reads CASSLENTDTQYF. DNA of the CDR3: TGTGCCAGCAGTCTAGAGAACACAGATACGCAGTATTTT.

The CDR3 DNA follows: TGTGCCAGCAGCTTAGTCGACGGCTCCTACGAGCAGTACTTC. Its translation is CASSLVDGSYEQYF. The V gene is TRBV7-8, the J gene TRBJ2-7; D is uncertain. The length of the CDR3 is 14 residues. The V and J ends lost 1 base and 0 bases respectively, with 7 bases between them. Per the germline V gene, CDR1 is SGHVS and CDR2 is FQNEAQ.

The rearrangement links TRBV7-2 to TRBJ1-6; weak D call: TRBD1 (5 bases). Germline lookup yields CDR1 SGHTA and CDR2 FQGNSA. V lost 1 base, J lost 7 bases, and 20 bases lay in between. This CDR3 has 18 amino acids. CDR3 protein: CASSLDPQGASWNSPLHF. In DNA form, the CDR3 reads TGTGCCAGCAGCTTAGATCCCCAGGGTGCCTCATGGAATTCACCCCTCCACTTT.